These 8 T cell receptor beta chains share one sample of origin, sequenced in a study of cytomegalovirus exposure and HLA in healthy donors. Use of 60 Vbeta and 13 Jbeta primers characterized the PCR. TCRdb's copy holds only in-frame clones and misses some; the assay was immunoSEQ multiplex PCR. Found here are more than 100,000 clones, about 77% of them singletons; the top ten hold about 1.5%. Specimen: PBMCs. These receptors were collected from a woman between 35 and 50 years old in good health and CMV-seronegative.

This chain links TRBV6-1 with TRBJ1-1; 7 nucleotides match TRBD1. The germline CDR1 and CDR2 sequences are MNHNS and SASEGT. CDR3 length: 15 amino acids. The junction had 13 bases not matched to a gene; V was cut back by 6 bases and J by 6 bases. CDR3 DNA sequence: TGTGCCAGCAGCCGACAGGGCCCGAACTTCTCTGAAGCTTTCTTT. This encodes CASSRQGPNFSEAFF.

This chain uses TRBV30 with TRBJ1-1; D gene ambiguous. Looked up from germline, CDR1 is GTSNPN and CDR2 is SVGIG (reference sequence). This CDR3 region has 15 residues. Trimming stripped 4 bases from V and 2 bases from J, with 17 bases between. The CDR3 DNA is TGTGCCTGGAATCTTCTAGGAGGAGATAACACTGAAGCTTTCTTT. This gives the protein CAWNLLGGDNTEAFF.

The rearrangement links TRBV5-1 to TRBJ1-1; 9 bases line up with TRBD1. Trimming removed 0 bases from V and 0 bases from J; junction bases left unmatched: 0. The CDR3 totals 15 residues. Germline V CDR1 and CDR2: SGHRS, YFSETQ. The chain's CDR3 is CASSLGDRVNTEAFF. Written as DNA, the CDR3 is TGCGCCAGCAGCTTGGGGGACAGGGTGAACACTGAAGCTTTCTTT. Based on the CDR3 plus reference TRBV5-1 and TRBJ1-1, the full variable domain is KAGVTQTPRYLIKTRGQQVTLSCSPISGHRSVSWYQQTPGQGLQFLFEYFSETQRNKGNFPGRFSGRQFSNSRSEMNVSTLELGDSALYLCASSLGDRVNTEAFFGQGTRLTVV.

The rearrangement uses TRBV6-5 and TRBJ1-4; TRBD1 is a possible D gene (5 bases). V gave up 6 bases and J gave up 0 bases, with 11 bases separating them. CDR1 is MNHEY and CDR2 is SVGAGI in the germline V gene. This CDR3 spans 15 amino acids. CDR3 amino acids: CASSHDSATNEKLFF. The CDR3 DNA follows: TGTGCCAGCAGCCACGACAGTGCAACTAATGAAAAACTGTTTTTT.

The chain employs TRBV28 and TRBJ1-2, with D perhaps TRBD1 (6 bases). Germline V gene sequence: CDR1 MDHEN, CDR2 SYDVKM. V gave up 8 bases and J gave up 9 bases, with 22 bases separating them. The CDR3 has 14 amino acids. The DNA of the CDR3 is TGTGCCAGCTGCATTGGGACACTCCCGAGGAGCTACACCTTC. This encodes CASCIGTLPRSYTF.

The chain recombines TRBV28 with TRBJ2-7; 8 nucleotides align to TRBD2. This CDR3 has 14 residues. The germline gives CDR1 MDHEN, CDR2 SYDVKM. V gave up 5 bases and J gave up 7 bases; unmatched junction bases: 10. CDR3 loop: CASSGAGVRWEQYF. In DNA form, the CDR3 reads TGTGCCAGCAGTGGAGCGGGGGTAAGATGGGAGCAGTACTTC.

The J gene is TRBJ1-1, the V gene TRBV14; 7 bases are shared with TRBD1. This CDR3 spans 13 amino acids. Germline loops: CDR1 SGHDN, CDR2 FVKESK. V lost 2 bases to trimming and J lost 8 bases; unmatched junction nucleotides: 5. In DNA, the CDR3 is TGTGCCAGCAGCCAACTACCGGGACAGGAAGCTTTCTTT. Translating it yields CASSQLPGQEAFF.

The chain is built from TRBV5-1 and TRBJ2-3, with 16 bases lining up with TRBD2. From germline, CDR1 is SGHRS and CDR2 YFSETQ. The trim removed 0 bases at V and 2 bases at J, leaving 3 bases unmatched. CDR3 length equals 18 residues. The CDR3, as DNA: TGCGCCAGCAGCTTGGATGGGACTAGCGGGGGGGTCACAGATACGCAGTATTTT. Its translation: CASSLDGTSGGVTDTQYF.